The 18 T cell receptor beta chains presented below share a single source sample, sequenced in a study of blood T cell repertoires in COVID-19. Sequencing was performed with immunoSEQ multiplex PCR; in TCRdb, only in-frame clones are kept and a portion is missing. The table lists over 250,000 clones, about 81% of them singletons, with around 1.6% in the top ten. The sample comprised peripheral blood. The receptor set was obtained from a human donor with COVID-19, enrolled during active disease. The donor label of this sample is uncertain.

This chain uses TRBV7-2 with TRBJ2-2; TRBD1 agrees at 8 bases. Germline trimming cut 6 bases from V and 5 bases from J; bases unmatched to any gene: 8. The CDR3 spans 15 residues. From germline, CDR1 is SGHTA and CDR2 FQGNSA. DNA for the CDR3: TGTGCCAGCAGTTTCGACAGGGGCCGGACCGGGGAGCTGTTTTTT. Residues: CASSFDRGRTGELFF. The complete variable domain, with remaining parts taken from reference TRBV7-2 and TRBJ2-2, reads GAGVSQSPSNKVTEKGKDVELRCDPISGHTALYWYRQSLGQGLEFLIYFQGNSAPDKSGLPSDRFSAERTGGSVSTLTIQRTQQEDSAVYLCASSFDRGRTGELFFGEGSRLTVL.

This sequence joins TRBV2 and TRBJ1-4; TRBD1 matches 9 bases. This CDR3 comprises 14 residues. V was pared by 6 bases and J by 4 bases, with 3 bases of the junction left unmatched. The germline V gene encodes CDR1 SNHLY and CDR2 FYNNEI. The CDR3 nucleotides read TGTGCCAGCAGGACAGGGGGTAGTAATGAAAAACTGTTTTTT. Translated, it gives CASRTGGSNEKLFF.

V and J are TRBV15 and TRBJ2-7; TRBD1 might be the D (6 bases). Trimming shortened V by 6 bases and J by 2 bases, and 17 bases separated the two germline ends. The length of the CDR3 is 15 residues. The germline V gene encodes CDR1 LNHNV and CDR2 YYDKDF (reference sequence). CDR3 bases: TGTGCCACCAGTCCTAATACAGGGTCTACCTACGAGCAGTACTTC. It is translated as CATSPNTGSTYEQYF.

The rearrangement links TRBV19 to TRBJ1-5, with D tentatively TRBD1 (5 bases). The V end was cut by 4 bases, the J end by 7 bases, with 11 bases between. CDR1 LNHDA and CDR2 SQIVND come from the germline V gene (reference sequence). This CDR3 is 13 amino acids long. CDR3 in amino acids: CASSRGSRQPQHF. The CDR3 DNA is TGTGCCAGTAGTAGGGGCTCTCGGCAGCCCCAGCATTTT.

V gene TRBV14 combines with J gene TRBJ1-6; D unresolved. The CDR3 sequence is 16 residues long. CDR1 is SGHDN and CDR2 is FVKESK in the germline V gene. Trimming left V 2 bases short and J 8 bases short, with 16 bases between. The chain's CDR3 is CASSQTGSRWDSPLHF. In DNA form, the CDR3 reads TGTGCCAGCAGCCAAACCGGGAGCAGGTGGGATTCACCCCTCCACTTT.

The J gene is TRBJ2-3, the V gene TRBV28; possible D gene TRBD2, 6 bases. Germline V gives CDR1 MDHEN, CDR2 SYDVKM. Trimming cost V 4 bases and J 2 bases, with 10 bases left between them. The CDR3 length is 14 residues. CDR3 loop: CASSWRAYTDTQYF. The CDR3 nucleotides read TGTGCCAGCAGTTGGAGGGCATACACAGATACGCAGTATTTT.

The chain uses TRBV5-5 and TRBJ2-1, with 8 positions matching TRBD2. CDR1 is SGHKS and CDR2 is YYEKEE in the germline V gene (reference sequence). The CDR3 is made up of 15 amino acids. The J segment lost 7 bases and the V segment lost 0 bases, leaving 6 bases of the junction unmatched. The CDR3: CASSLEAGAWNEQFF. The CDR3 DNA sequence: TGTGCCAGCAGCTTGGAAGCGGGAGCGTGGAATGAGCAGTTCTTC.

This clone appeared many times. The chain recombines TRBV9 with TRBJ1-5; D remains unclear. The CDR3 contains 15 residues. In germline, CDR1 is SGDLS, CDR2 YYNGEE. Trimming stripped 1 base from V and 2 bases from J, with 10 bases between. DNA of the CDR3: TGTGCCAGCAGCGTATCGGGAAAGGGCAATCAGCCCCAGCATTTT. Its translation is CASSVSGKGNQPQHF.

This chain joins TRBV5-4 and TRBJ1-1, with D possibly being TRBD1 (6 bases). Germline V CDR1 and CDR2: SGHNT, YYREEE (reference sequence). The V gene lost 4 bases and the J gene lost 4 bases, with 17 bases spanning the gap. This CDR3 contains 15 residues. The CDR3 DNA is TGTGCCAGCAGCCCCCCAGGGGCGACCGGCACTGAAGCTTTCTTT. Protein sequence: CASSPPGATGTEAFF.

This clone showed up just once. The chain is built from TRBV5-8 and TRBJ1-1; 7 bases agree with TRBD1. Trimming at V came to 2 bases and at J to 4 bases, leaving 8 bases not matched to a gene. Germline V lookup: CDR1 SGHTS, CDR2 YDEGEE. CDR3 size: 15 residues. CDR3 protein: CASSFGQVGGTEAFF. The CDR3 bases are TGTGCCAGCAGCTTCGGACAGGTCGGGGGCACTGAAGCTTTCTTT.

V is TRBV2 and J is TRBJ2-5; no firm D call. CDR1 is SNHLY and CDR2 is FYNNEI in the germline V gene. The CDR3 extends over 17 amino acids. V lost 3 bases, J lost 4 bases, and 21 bases lay in between. This chain's CDR3 is CASSDVRVYPSGETQYF. In DNA, the CDR3 is TGTGCCAGCAGTGACGTCCGGGTCTACCCCTCGGGAGAGACCCAGTACTTC.

The rearrangement links TRBV30 to TRBJ2-3; 7 bases fit TRBD2. Germline loops: CDR1 GTSNPN, CDR2 SVGIG (reference sequence). Trimming removed 7 bases from V and 0 bases from J; junction bases left unmatched: 4. The CDR3 contains 13 residues. The CDR3 DNA follows: TGTGCCTCTAGCGGCACTAGCACAGATACGCAGTATTTT. It encodes CASSGTSTDTQYF.

The J gene is TRBJ2-1, the V gene TRBV28; 7 bases are a match to TRBD1. The junction had 10 bases not matched to a gene; V was cut back by 8 bases and J by 3 bases. The CDR3 is made up of 15 amino acids. Germline lookup yields CDR1 MDHEN and CDR2 SYDVKM. The CDR3 loop reads CASQTPGQNYNEQFF. The CDR3 bases are TGTGCCAGCCAGACTCCGGGACAGAACTACAATGAGCAGTTCTTC.

This chain connects TRBV7-2 to TRBJ2-1; D remains unclear. Trimming stripped 6 bases from V and 4 bases from J, with 10 bases between. The length of the CDR3 is 13 residues. CDR1 is SGHTA and CDR2 is FQGNSA in the germline V gene. Here the CDR3 reads CASSFTTYNEQFF. The CDR3 DNA reads as TGTGCCAGCAGTTTCACTACATACAATGAGCAGTTCTTC.

This chain links TRBV5-1 with TRBJ2-5; 11 nucleotides agree with TRBD2. CDR1 SGHRS and CDR2 YFSETQ come from the germline V gene. The CDR3 has 16 residues. The ends lost 4 bases at V and 5 bases at J; junction bases unmatched: 10. The CDR3 nucleotides are TGCGCCAGCAGCCGTCGAACTAGCGGGAGTATGGAGACCCAGTACTTC. Amino acids: CASSRRTSGSMETQYF.

This rearrangement joins TRBV5-4 to TRBJ1-6, with D possibly matching TRBD1 (6 bases). Germline CDR1 and CDR2: SGHNT and YYREEE (reference sequence). The V end was cut by 4 bases, the J end by 9 bases, with 14 bases between. The CDR3 runs to 14 residues. The CDR3 spells CASSINREGSPLHF. The CDR3, as DNA: TGTGCCAGCAGCATCAACAGGGAGGGTTCACCCCTCCACTTT.

Only a few counts were recorded for this clone. This chain uses TRBV5-4 with TRBJ1-3; the D is unclear. Germline V lookup: CDR1 SGHNT, CDR2 YYREEE (reference sequence). The CDR3 spans 16 residues. Trimming removed 4 bases at V and 0 bases at J, with 14 bases between. The CDR3 DNA reads as TGTGCCAGCAGCCCGCCTAAAGTCGACTCTGGAAACACCATATATTTT. It translates to CASSPPKVDSGNTIYF.

V is TRBV11-2 and J is TRBJ1-6; D is unclear. CDR3 length: 17 residues. Trimming pared 3 bases from V and 2 bases from J, leaving 14 bases between. CDR1 is SGHAT and CDR2 is FQNNGV in the germline V gene. The chain's CDR3 is CASSFSGLETYNSPLHF. The CDR3 DNA follows: TGTGCCAGCAGCTTCTCAGGCTTAGAGACCTATAATTCACCCCTCCACTTT.